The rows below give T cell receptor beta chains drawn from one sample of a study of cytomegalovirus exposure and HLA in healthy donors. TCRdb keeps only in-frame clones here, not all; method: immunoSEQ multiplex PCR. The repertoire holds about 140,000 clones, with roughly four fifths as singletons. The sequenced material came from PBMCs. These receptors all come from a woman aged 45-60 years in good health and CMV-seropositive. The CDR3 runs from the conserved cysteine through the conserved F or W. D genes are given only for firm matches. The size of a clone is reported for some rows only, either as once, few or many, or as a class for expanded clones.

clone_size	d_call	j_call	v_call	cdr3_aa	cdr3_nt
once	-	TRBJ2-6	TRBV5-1	CASSLLAPGANVLTF	TGCGCCAGCAGTTTGCTAGCACCTGGGGCCAACGTCCTGACTTTC
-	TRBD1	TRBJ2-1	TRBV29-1	CSIIPGTVDNEQFF	TGCAGCATAATTCCCGGGACAGTCGACAATGAGCAGTTCTTC
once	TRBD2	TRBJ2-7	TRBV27	CASSLSISLAGTYEQYF	TGTGCCAGCAGTTTATCGATTTCCCTAGCGGGGACCTACGAGCAGTACTTC
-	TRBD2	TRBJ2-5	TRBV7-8	CASSLVGTSRAETQYF	TGTGCCAGCAGCTTAGTCGGGACTAGCCGCGCCGAGACCCAGTACTTC
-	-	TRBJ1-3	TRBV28	CASSQTRGGNTIYF	TGTGCCAGCAGTCAGACCCGGGGGGGAAACACCATATATTTT
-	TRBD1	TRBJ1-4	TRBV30	CAWSSGQDNEKLFF	TGTGCCTGGAGTTCGGGACAGGACAATGAAAAACTGTTTTTT
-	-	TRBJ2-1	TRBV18	CASSPAARANEQFF	TGTGCCAGCTCACCGGCGGCCAGGGCGAATGAGCAGTTCTTC
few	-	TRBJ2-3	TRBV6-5	CASSSADRTDTQYF	TGTGCCAGCAGTTCAGCGGACCGGACAGATACGCAGTATTTT
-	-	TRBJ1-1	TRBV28	CASRQEEMNTEAFF	TGTGCCAGCAGGCAAGAGGAGATGAACACTGAAGCTTTCTTT
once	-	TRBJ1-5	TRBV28	CASSPLGEGQPQHF	TGTGCCAGCAGTCCCCTGGGGGAGGGTCAGCCCCAGCATTTT
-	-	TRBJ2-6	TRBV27	CASSLAFGSGANVLTF	TGTGCCAGCAGTTTAGCCTTCGGCTCTGGGGCCAACGTCCTGACTTTC
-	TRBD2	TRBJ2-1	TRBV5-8	CASSPGTSGYNEQFF	TGTGCCAGCAGCCCCGGGACTAGCGGATACAATGAGCAGTTCTTC
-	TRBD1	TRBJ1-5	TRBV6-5	CASSRGQGAYQPQHF	TGTGCCAGCAGCAGGGGACAGGGTGCGTATCAGCCCCAGCATTTT
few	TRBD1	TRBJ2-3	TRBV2	CASRRSTGGGGDTQYF	TGTGCCAGCCGCCGATCCACAGGGGGTGGGGGAGATACGCAGTATTTT
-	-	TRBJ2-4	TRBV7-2	CASSLPRTGGDIQYF	TGTGCCAGCAGCTTACCCCGGACAGGCGGGGACATTCAGTACTTC
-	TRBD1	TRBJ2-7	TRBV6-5	CASSSTGVGIDEQYF	TGTGCCAGCAGTTCCACAGGGGTGGGTATCGACGAGCAGTACTTC
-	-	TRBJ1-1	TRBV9	CASSVVWEGSTEAFF	TGTGCCAGCAGCGTAGTCTGGGAGGGAAGCACTGAAGCTTTCTTT
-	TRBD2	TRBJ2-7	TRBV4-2	CASSPPGLAGVYF	TGTGCCAGCAGCCCCCCCGGGCTAGCGGGCGTGTACTTC
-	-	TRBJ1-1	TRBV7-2	CASSPSLASTEAFF	TGTGCCAGCAGCCCCTCGTTGGCCTCCACTGAAGCTTTCTTT
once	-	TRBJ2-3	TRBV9	CASTLTTGARTDTQYF	TGTGCCAGCACCTTAACGACAGGCGCCCGCACAGATACGCAGTATTTT
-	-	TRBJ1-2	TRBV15	CATSRGAGGRAAGYTF	TGTGCCACCAGCAGAGGAGCGGGCGGCAGGGCCGCTGGCTACACCTTC